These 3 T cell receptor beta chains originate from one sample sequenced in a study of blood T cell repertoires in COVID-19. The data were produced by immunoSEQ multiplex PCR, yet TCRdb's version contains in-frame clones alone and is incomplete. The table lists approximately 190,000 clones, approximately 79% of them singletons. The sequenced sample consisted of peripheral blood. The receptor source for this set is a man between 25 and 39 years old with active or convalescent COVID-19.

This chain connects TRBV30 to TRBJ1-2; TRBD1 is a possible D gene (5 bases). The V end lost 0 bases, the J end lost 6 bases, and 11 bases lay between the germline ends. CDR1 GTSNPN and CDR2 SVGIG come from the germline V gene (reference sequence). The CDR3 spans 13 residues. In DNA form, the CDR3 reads TGTGCCTGGAGTGTGGGTGTAGGGGATGGCTACACCTTC. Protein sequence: CAWSVGVGDGYTF. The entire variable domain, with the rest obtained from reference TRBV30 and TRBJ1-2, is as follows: SQTIHQWPATLVQPVGSPLSLECTVEGTSNPNLYWYRQAAGRGLQLLFYSVGIGQISSEVPQNLSASRPQDRQFILSSKKLLLSDSGFYLCAWSVGVGDGYTFGSGTRLTVV.

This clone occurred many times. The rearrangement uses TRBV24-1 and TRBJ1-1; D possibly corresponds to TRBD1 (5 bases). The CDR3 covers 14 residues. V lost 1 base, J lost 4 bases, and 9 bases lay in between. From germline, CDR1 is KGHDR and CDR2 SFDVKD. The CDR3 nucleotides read TGTGCCACCAGTGATTTCCAGGGCGGCACTGAAGCTTTCTTT. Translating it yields CATSDFQGGTEAFF.

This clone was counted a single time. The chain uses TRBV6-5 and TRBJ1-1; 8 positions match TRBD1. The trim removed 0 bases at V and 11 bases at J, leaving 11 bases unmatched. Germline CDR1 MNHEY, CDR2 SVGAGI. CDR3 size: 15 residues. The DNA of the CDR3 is TGTGCCAGCAGTTACTCCTCGGACAGGGATCTCGGTGCTTTCTTT. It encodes CASSYSSDRDLGAFF.